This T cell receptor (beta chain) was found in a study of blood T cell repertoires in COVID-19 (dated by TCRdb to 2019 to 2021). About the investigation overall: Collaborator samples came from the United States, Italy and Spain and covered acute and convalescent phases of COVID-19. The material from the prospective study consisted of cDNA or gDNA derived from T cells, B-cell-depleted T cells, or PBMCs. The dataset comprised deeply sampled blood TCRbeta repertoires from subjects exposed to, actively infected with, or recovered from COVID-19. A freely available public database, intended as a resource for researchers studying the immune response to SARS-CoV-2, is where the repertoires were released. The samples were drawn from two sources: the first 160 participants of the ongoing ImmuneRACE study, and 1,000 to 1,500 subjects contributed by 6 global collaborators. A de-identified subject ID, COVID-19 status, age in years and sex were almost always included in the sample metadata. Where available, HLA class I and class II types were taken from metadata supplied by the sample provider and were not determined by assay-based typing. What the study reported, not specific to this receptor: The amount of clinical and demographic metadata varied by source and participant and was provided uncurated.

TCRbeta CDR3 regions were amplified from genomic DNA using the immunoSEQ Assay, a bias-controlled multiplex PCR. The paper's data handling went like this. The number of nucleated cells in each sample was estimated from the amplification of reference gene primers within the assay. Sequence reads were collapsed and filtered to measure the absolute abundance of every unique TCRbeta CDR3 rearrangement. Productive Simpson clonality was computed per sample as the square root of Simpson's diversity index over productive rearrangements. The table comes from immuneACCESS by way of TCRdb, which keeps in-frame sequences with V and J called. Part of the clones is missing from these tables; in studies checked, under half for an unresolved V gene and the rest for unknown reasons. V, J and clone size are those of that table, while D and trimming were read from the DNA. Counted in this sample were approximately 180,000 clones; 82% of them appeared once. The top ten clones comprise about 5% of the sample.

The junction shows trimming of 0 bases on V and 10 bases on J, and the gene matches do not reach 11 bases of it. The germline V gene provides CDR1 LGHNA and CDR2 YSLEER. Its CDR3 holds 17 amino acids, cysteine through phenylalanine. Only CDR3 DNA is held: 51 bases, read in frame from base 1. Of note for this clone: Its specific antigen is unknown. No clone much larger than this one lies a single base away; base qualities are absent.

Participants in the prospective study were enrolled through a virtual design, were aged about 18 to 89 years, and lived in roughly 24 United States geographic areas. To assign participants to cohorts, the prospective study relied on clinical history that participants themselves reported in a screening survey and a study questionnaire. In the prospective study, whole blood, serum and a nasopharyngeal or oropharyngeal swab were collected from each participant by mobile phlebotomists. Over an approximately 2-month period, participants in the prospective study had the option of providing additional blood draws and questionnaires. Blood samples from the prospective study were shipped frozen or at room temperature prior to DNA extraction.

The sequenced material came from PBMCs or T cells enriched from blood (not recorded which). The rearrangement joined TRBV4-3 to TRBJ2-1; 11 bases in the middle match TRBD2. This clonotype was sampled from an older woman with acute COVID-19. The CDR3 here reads CASSQELLAGGRKEQFF. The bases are TGCGCCAGCAGCCAAGAACTTCTAGCGGGGGGACGAAAAGAGCAGTTCTTC.